The clone carrying this T cell receptor (beta chain) has a handful of counts. CDR1 and CDR2 from the germline V gene are KGHSH and LQKENI. The CDR3 covers 15 residues. V lost 2 bases to trimming and J lost 2 bases, with 12 bases between them. The second PCR ran about 6 to 12 cycles with a sample-barcoded 5' primer and J-beta primers. TCRdb re-called the 5' RACE reads with MiXCR, one entry per CDR3 protein. The repertoire holds 1.5 million to 2 million distinct CDR3 sequences, 49% seen once, with 2.1% in the top ten. This sample is part of a study of blood T cells in healthy people across ages. V gene TRBV18 combines with J gene TRBJ1-2, with D maybe TRBD1 (6 bases). Source material: blood. This sequence originates from a woman between 40 and 50 years old in good health. The CDR3: CASSPGRQENYGYTF. CDR3 nucleotide sequence: TGTGCCAGCTCACCAGGTAGACAGGAAAACTATGGCTACACCTTC.